This TCR beta chain was recorded in a study of PD-L1 blockade in urothelial cancer. Across the study: Blood analyses occurred 3 weeks (second dose) and 6 weeks post treatment start.

Repertoires were generated with immunoSEQ multiplex PCR, while TCRdb's copy carries only in-frame clones and drops some. The data show around 50,000 clones, 88% seen once. Trimming removed 1 base from V and 5 bases from J, with 21 bases in between. This CDR3 is built from 17 residues. CDR1 is MNHNS, CDR2 SASEGT, per germline. The sample's time point: peripheral blood 6 weeks after treatment start. The patients had locally advanced or metastatic urothelial carcinoma. Peripheral blood mononuclear cells were collected from every patient before and during treatment, yielding between 1 and 8 samples per patient.

The TCR was taken from a man aged 60 to 75 with urothelial cancer. V is TRBV6-1 and J is TRBJ2-7, with a tentative D call TRBD2 (6 bases). The sequences come from PBMCs, collected around atezolizumab (anti-PD-L1) treatment. The CDR3 loop reads CASSEGPIRGRRNEQYF. The CDR3 DNA reads TGTGCCAGCAGTGAAGGCCCGATTCGGGGGAGAAGGAACGAGCAGTACTTC.